The source of this T cell receptor (beta chain) is a study of blood T cell repertoires in COVID-19. The wider study: The United States, Italy and Spain provided the acute and convalescent COVID-19 samples. PBMCs, B-cell-depleted T cells, or T cells were the source of the cDNA or gDNA that made up the material.

Under the authors' procedure: Amplifying reference gene primers gave estimates of nucleated cell counts. The protocol was immunoSEQ multiplex PCR, while the TCRdb copy is restricted to in-frame clones and leaves out a portion. Clone size and the V and J calls come from that table; the DNA yielded D and trimming. The sample consists of 140,000 or so clones, roughly nine tenths of them appearing once. Germline CDR1 and CDR2: SGDLS and YYNGEE. Deletions cut 5 bases from V and 5 bases from J, with 13 bases between. This CDR3 comprises 13 residues. Sample: peripheral blood. This chain uses TRBV9 with TRBJ2-5; possibly TRBD1 for D (5 bases). This clonotype originated in a woman aged 55-70 years with active COVID-19. CDR3 sequence reads: CASSDSIRETQYF. The DNA for the CDR3 is TGTGCCAGCAGTGACAGTATTAGGGAGACCCAGTACTTC.